The 23 T cell receptor beta chains below come from one sample, sequenced in a study of T cells in Graves' hyperthyroidism and ophthalmopathy. What was amplified from RNA transcripts were TCR beta CDR3 regions. Initially, a first-round RT-PCR of the TCR CDR3 employed the HTBI primer set. TCRdb called the multiplex PCR reads again in MiXCR, with one record for every CDR3 protein. The table lists fewer than 500,000 distinct CDR3 sequences, 13% to 15% of them singletons. The sample comprised blood. These receptors all come from a woman younger than 45 with Graves' ophthalmopathy.

Ten or more counts support this clonotype. This rearrangement joins TRBV18 to TRBJ2-5, with D unclear. CDR3 length: 11 amino acids. V shed 4 bases and J shed 7 bases, with 7 bases lying between them. Germline V lookup: CDR1 KGHSH, CDR2 LQKENI. The CDR3 sequence: CASSQSGTQYF. CDR3 bases: TGTGCCAGCTCACAATCGGGGACCCAGTACTTC.

This clonotype was seen repeatedly, ten times or more. The rearrangement uses TRBV5-1 and TRBJ2-1; possibly TRBD2 for D (5 bases). The CDR3 consists of 13 residues. Deletions cut 3 bases from V and 8 bases from J, with 12 bases between. Germline values: CDR1 SGHRS, CDR2 YFSETQ. The CDR3 region is CASSSRVIDEQFF. The CDR3 bases are TGCGCCAGCAGCTCGAGGGTTATCGATGAGCAGTTCTTC.

This clonotype was seen repeatedly, ten times or more. The chain recombines TRBV9 with TRBJ2-7, with 9 bases matching TRBD2. Trimming cost V 0 bases and J 2 bases; bases outside gene matches: 3. The CDR3 is made up of 15 amino acids. The germline V gene has CDR1 SGDLS and CDR2 YYNGEE. In nucleotides, the CDR3 is TGTGCCAGCAGCGTAGGAGCGGGGGGTACCTACGAGCAGTACTTC. This codes for CASSVGAGGTYEQYF.

The table lists this clonotype with a few counts. With a much larger clone just one base away, this may be a read error. The J gene is TRBJ2-7, the V gene TRBV7-8, with D possibly called TRBD1 or TRBD2 (6 bases each). V lost 5 bases to trimming and J lost 5 bases, with 16 bases between them. Per germline, CDR1 SGHVS and CDR2 FQNEAQ. There are 14 residues in the CDR3. CDR3 in amino acids: CASSGRGGGHEQYF. The CDR3 DNA reads TGTGCCAGCAGCGGCCGAGGGGGAGGCCACGAGCAGTACTTC.

This clonotype has ten or more counts. The rearrangement joins TRBV27 to TRBJ1-5; D is uncertain. Trimming took off 5 bases at V and 5 bases at J, with 13 bases between the two ends. This CDR3 has 14 amino acids. Looked up from germline, CDR1 is MNHEY and CDR2 is SMNVEV (reference sequence). CDR3 in DNA: TGTGCCAGCAGTCCCTCGATTGGGGATCAGCCCCAGCATTTT. It codes for CASSPSIGDQPQHF.

The table lists this clonotype with many counts. The chain is built from TRBV30 and TRBJ2-7; D is tentatively TRBD1 or TRBD2 (5 bases each). CDR3 length: 14 amino acids. Trimming took 1 base from V and 5 from J, leaving 15 bases between them. Per germline, CDR1 GTSNPN and CDR2 SVGIG (reference sequence). For the CDR3, the DNA is TGTGCCTGGAGTGCCCGGGACGTAGGCCACGAGCAGTACTTC. Translated, it gives CAWSARDVGHEQYF.

This clonotype was found many times. This chain uses TRBV5-1 with TRBJ1-6; D gene unclear. V lost 2 bases and J 5 bases, leaving 8 bases between the germline ends. The CDR3 runs 14 residues. Germline V lookup: CDR1 SGHRS, CDR2 YFSETQ. The CDR3 nucleotides read TGCGCCAGCAGCTTAGGACGGAATAATTCACCCCTCCACTTT. Protein: CASSLGRNNSPLHF.

This clonotype showed up many times. This chain connects TRBV5-1 to TRBJ2-3, with D perhaps matching TRBD1 (5 bases). CDR3 size: 18 residues. The germline gives CDR1 SGHRS, CDR2 YFSETQ. V was cut by 3 bases and J by 2 bases, with 22 bases left in between. In nucleotides, the CDR3 is TGCGCCAGCAGCTATGACAGTAATGGAATACGGTACACAGATACGCAGTATTTT. It encodes CASSYDSNGIRYTDTQYF.

The table lists this clonotype with many counts. The rearrangement links TRBV7-9 to TRBJ1-2; 8 nucleotides line up with TRBD1. Germline lookup yields CDR1 SEHNR and CDR2 FQNEAQ (reference sequence). The CDR3 spans 16 residues. After removal of 3 bases from V and 7 bases from J, the junction contained 13 bases not matched to a gene. CDR3: CASSFPGGQALPGYTF. In nucleotides, the CDR3 is TGTGCCAGCAGCTTTCCCGGGGGACAGGCCCTTCCTGGCTACACCTTC.

There are many counts of this clonotype. The J gene is TRBJ2-6, the V gene TRBV20-1; D gene uncertain. V lost 0 bases, J lost 3 bases, and 6 bases lay in between. This CDR3 has 14 amino acids. Per the germline V gene, CDR1 is DFQATT and CDR2 is SNEGSKA (reference sequence). The CDR3 DNA follows: TGCAGTGCTAGAGATCTAGGTGGGGCCAACGTCCTGACTTTC. It codes for CSARDLGGANVLTF.

This clonotype has ten or more counts. The chain couples TRBV11-2 to TRBJ2-3; 7 nucleotides line up with TRBD1. The CDR3 is 15 amino acids. Germline-derived CDR1 and CDR2 are SGHAT and FQNNGV. V shed 5 bases, J shed 1 base, and the junction held 6 bases outside the gene matches. In DNA form, the CDR3 reads TGTGCCAGCAGCCGGTACGACAGGGGCACAGATACGCAGTATTTT. Translation: CASSRYDRGTDTQYF.

The chain employs TRBV29-1 and TRBJ2-7; D not certain. V lost 3 bases, J lost 2 bases, and 20 bases lay in between. The CDR3 sequence is 16 residues long. From germline, CDR1 is SQVTM and CDR2 ANQGSEA. The CDR3 sequence is CSVEGYAKLNPYEQYF. CDR3 sequence (DNA): TGCAGCGTTGAGGGGTACGCTAAACTCAACCCCTACGAGCAGTACTTC.

The chain employs TRBV7-2 and TRBJ2-2, with a weak D call TRBD1 (7 bases). Trimming shortened V by 4 bases and J by 7 bases, and 16 bases separated the two germline ends. The length of the CDR3 is 15 residues. Germline V gene sequence: CDR1 SGHTA, CDR2 FQGNSA. CDR3 loop: CASSSQGGEGGELFF. The DNA of the CDR3 is TGTGCCAGCAGCTCCCAGGGGGGCGAAGGCGGGGAGCTGTTTTTT.

At least ten counts were recorded for this clonotype. The chain combines TRBV6-1 with TRBJ2-1; 7 positions match TRBD2. The germline V gene encodes CDR1 MNHNS and CDR2 SASEGT. The CDR3 length is 15 residues. The ends lost 5 bases at V and 7 bases at J; junction bases unmatched: 11. The CDR3, as DNA: TGTGCCAGCAGTCTCCGGGGGGACTCAGTTAATGAGCAGTTCTTC. The encoded protein is CASSLRGDSVNEQFF.

This clonotype showed up many times. V and J are TRBV20-1 and TRBJ1-1; D is possibly TRBD1 (6 bases). CDR1 and CDR2 (germline): DFQATT, SNEGSKA (reference sequence). Trimming took 0 bases from V and 7 from J, leaving 15 bases between them. This CDR3 comprises 14 residues. The CDR3 DNA reads TGCAGTGCTAGAGATGGGGGGGGGGGCGTTGAAGCTTTCTTT. Encoded protein: CSARDGGGGVEAFF.

At least ten counts were recorded for this clonotype. The chain recombines TRBV11-2 with TRBJ2-5, with D maybe TRBD2 (6 bases). Germline V gives CDR1 SGHAT, CDR2 FQNNGV. Trimming left V 11 bases short and J 5 bases short, with 18 bases between. This CDR3 contains 13 residues. This CDR3 reads CAVRGVSQETQYF. The CDR3 DNA follows: TGTGCCGTCCGCGGGGTATCCCAGGAGACCCAGTACTTC.

This clonotype has at least ten counts. The chain has TRBV28 and TRBJ1-1, with D hard to call. The CDR3 is 14 residues long. The germline V and J ends were trimmed by 4 bases and 3 bases, with 12 bases remaining between them. Germline CDR1 MDHEN, CDR2 SYDVKM. The CDR3 sequence: CASSSIPLDTEAFF. CDR3 sequence (DNA): TGTGCCAGCAGTTCCATCCCCCTGGACACTGAAGCTTTCTTT.

This clonotype was counted ten times or more. This chain links TRBV7-8 with TRBJ2-1, with TRBD2 matching over 14 bases. The CDR3 runs to 18 residues. The germline gives CDR1 SGHVS, CDR2 FQNEAQ. Losses at the gene ends were 6 bases for V and 1 base for J; bases not matched to a gene: 8. CDR3 DNA: TGTGCCAGCAGTCGGACTAGCGGGGGGAGAACATCCTACAATGAGCAGTTCTTC. It is translated as CASSRTSGGRTSYNEQFF.

This clonotype came up many times. The J gene is TRBJ2-2, the V gene TRBV28; D ambiguous. V was shortened by 7 bases and J by 6 bases, with 15 bases between the two germline ends. The CDR3 sequence is 14 residues long. Germline assignment: CDR1 MDHEN and CDR2 SYDVKM. This CDR3 reads CASTIDVGPGELFF. Here the CDR3 DNA reads TGTGCCAGCACAATCGACGTCGGGCCCGGGGAGCTGTTTTTT.

There are a few counts of this clonotype. The V gene is TRBV7-9, the J gene TRBJ2-4; 8 bases match TRBD1. The ends lost 5 bases at V and 5 bases at J; junction bases unmatched: 8. This CDR3 is 15 amino acids long. Germline V CDR1 and CDR2: SEHNR, FQNEAQ (reference sequence). This chain's CDR3 is CASSTGGQYQNIQYF. The CDR3, as DNA: TGTGCCAGCAGCACAGGGGGGCAGTACCAAAACATTCAGTACTTC.

This clonotype was counted at least ten times. The chain couples TRBV7-2 to TRBJ2-2; D perhaps matches TRBD1 (5 bases). Germline CDR1 SGHTA, CDR2 FQGNSA. The CDR3 is 15 amino acids. Trimming took off 4 bases at V and 6 bases at J, with 15 bases between the two ends. This CDR3 is CASSSYPRQSGELFF. The CDR3 DNA is TGTGCCAGCAGCTCATACCCTAGACAGTCCGGGGAGCTGTTTTTT.

This clonotype was seen many times. V is TRBV7-9 and J is TRBJ2-5; TRBD1 agrees at 12 bases. V shed 5 bases, J shed 7 bases, and the junction held 14 bases outside the gene matches. The CDR3 is 17 residues long. The germline V gene encodes CDR1 SEHNR and CDR2 FQNEAQ (reference sequence). The CDR3 here is CASSIERDRGRGGTQYF. The CDR3 DNA follows: TGTGCCAGCAGCATCGAAAGGGACAGGGGGCGTGGAGGGACCCAGTACTTC.

Ten or more counts support this clonotype. V usage is TRBV7-6 and J usage is TRBJ2-7; possibly TRBD1 for D (5 bases). This CDR3 region has 14 residues. Germline CDR1 reads SGHVS; CDR2 reads FNYEAQ. V was clipped by 2 bases and J by 3 bases, with 11 bases between them. The CDR3 DNA follows: TGTGCCAGCAGCTTACAGGGTGGCGGCTACGAGCAGTACTTC. It codes for CASSLQGGGYEQYF.